What follows are 2 T cell receptor beta chains derived from one specimen sequenced in a study of blood T cell repertoires in COVID-19. Data came from immunoSEQ multiplex PCR; TCRdb stores just in-frame clones and leaves some out. This table has fewer than 700,000 clones, about 89% appearing once. The specimen was peripheral blood. The origin of the receptors is a woman aged 45-59 years with COVID-19, enrolled during active disease.

This clone was counted once. V and J are TRBV20-1 and TRBJ1-1; a possible D gene is TRBD1 (5 bases). Trimming cost V 3 bases and J 8 bases, with 13 bases left between them. This CDR3 is 12 amino acids long. Germline CDR1 and CDR2: DFQATT and SNEGSKA (reference sequence). CDR3 nucleotides: TGCAGTGCTAGTCTAGGGCAGGGAGAAGCTTTCTTT. Amino acid sequence: CSASLGQGEAFF.

The chain is built from TRBV20-1 and TRBJ2-7; D remains ambiguous. The CDR3 is 9 amino acids. Germline loops: CDR1 DFQATT, CDR2 SNEGSKA (reference sequence). V dropped 6 bases and J dropped 3 bases, with 3 bases sitting between them. As DNA, the CDR3 is TGCAGTGCCGGCTACGAGCAGTACTTC. Translating it yields CSAGYEQYF.